This T cell receptor beta chain was identified in a study of response to subunit inactivated influenza vaccine. TCRdb fed the RT-PCR reads into MiXCR, producing one record per CDR3 protein. The table has 650,000 to 850,000 distinct CDR3 sequences, approximately 14% seen once. Germline V gene lookup returns CDR1 SGHAT and CDR2 FQDESV (reference sequence). The CDR3 is made up of 13 amino acids. Trimming cost V 3 bases and J 5 bases, with 9 bases left between them. Broader study findings: Authors suggested that a seasonal influenza vaccination recruits few new T cells each time.

Notes on this clonotype: What it binds is unknown.

This sequence was found in a man in his fifties or sixties who received an inactivated influenza vaccine. This chain joins TRBV11-1 and TRBJ2-3; D gene unclear. Sequences were derived from PBMCs from blood, sampled roughly 15 days before vaccination. Here the CDR3 DNA reads TGTGCCAGCAGCTTGAACCCCCGAGATACGCAGTATTTT. Translated: CASSLNPRDTQYF.